This T cell receptor (beta chain) was sequenced during a study of cytomegalovirus exposure and HLA in healthy donors. Overall study results and limits: As a later analysis revealed, most CMV-associated TCR beta chains appeared HLA-restricted.

The study ran its PCR with 60 Vbeta and 13 Jbeta primers. TCRdb's copy holds only in-frame clones and misses some; the assay was immunoSEQ multiplex PCR. In total, the table holds around 100,000 clones. With respect to this clone: Its antigen remains unknown.

This TCR was sampled from a man aged 50 to 60 in good health and CMV-seronegative. Material for sequencing was PBMCs.

For the CDR3, the DNA is TGCGCCAGCAGCTTGGGGGACTTCGGAAGCATCAATGAGCAGTTCTTC. It translates to CASSLGDFGSINEQFF. This chain links TRBV5-1 with TRBJ2-1; a possible D gene is TRBD2 (6 bases). The V end lost 0 bases, the J end lost 6 bases, and 16 bases lay between the germline ends. Germline V gives CDR1 SGHRS, CDR2 YFSETQ. The CDR3 is 16 residues long.